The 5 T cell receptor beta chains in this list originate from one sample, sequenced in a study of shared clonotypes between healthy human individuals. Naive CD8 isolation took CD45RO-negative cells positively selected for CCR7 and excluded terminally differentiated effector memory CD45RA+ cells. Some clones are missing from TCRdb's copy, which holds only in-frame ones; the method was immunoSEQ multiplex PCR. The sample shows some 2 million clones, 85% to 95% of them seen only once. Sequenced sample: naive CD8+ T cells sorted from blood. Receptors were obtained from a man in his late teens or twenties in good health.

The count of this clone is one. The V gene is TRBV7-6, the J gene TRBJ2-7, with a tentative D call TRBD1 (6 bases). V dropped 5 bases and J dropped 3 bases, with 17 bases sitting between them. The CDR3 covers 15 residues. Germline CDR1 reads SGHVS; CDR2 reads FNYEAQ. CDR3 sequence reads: CASSPTPGEFYEQYF. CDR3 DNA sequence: TGTGCCAGCAGCCCTACCCCAGGGGAGTTCTACGAGCAGTACTTC.

The CDR3 is CASSLGLATRWEQYF. Written as DNA, the CDR3 is TGTGCCAGCAGCTTGGGCCTAGCGACCAGGTGGGAGCAGTACTTC. V and J are TRBV5-8 and TRBJ2-7; tentative D call: TRBD2 (6 bases). V shed 0 bases and J shed 7 bases, with 17 bases lying between them. CDR1 and CDR2 (germline): SGHTS, YDEGEE. There are 15 residues in the CDR3.

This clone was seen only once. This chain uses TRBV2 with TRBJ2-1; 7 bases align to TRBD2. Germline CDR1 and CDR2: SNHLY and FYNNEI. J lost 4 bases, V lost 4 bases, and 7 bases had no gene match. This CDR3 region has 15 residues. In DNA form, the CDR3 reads TGTGCCAGCAGTGCTGACCGGGACTATTACAATGAGCAGTTCTTC. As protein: CASSADRDYYNEQFF.

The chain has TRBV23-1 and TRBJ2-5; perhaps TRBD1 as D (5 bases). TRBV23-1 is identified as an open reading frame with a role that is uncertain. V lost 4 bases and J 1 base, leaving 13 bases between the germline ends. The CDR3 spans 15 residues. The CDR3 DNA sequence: TGCGCCAGCAGTCCGACAGTCCTTACCCAAGAGACCCAGTACTTC. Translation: CASSPTVLTQETQYF.

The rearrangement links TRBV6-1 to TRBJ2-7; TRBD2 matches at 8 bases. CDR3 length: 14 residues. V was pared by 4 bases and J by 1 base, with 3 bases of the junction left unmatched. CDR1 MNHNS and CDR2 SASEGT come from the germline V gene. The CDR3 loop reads CASSARGGSYEQYF. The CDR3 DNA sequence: TGTGCCAGCAGTGCCCGGGGGGGTTCCTACGAGCAGTACTTC.